The 5 T cell receptor beta chains in this list originate from one sample, sequenced in a study of cytomegalovirus exposure and HLA in healthy donors. The PCR used 60 Vbeta and 13 Jbeta primers. The data were produced by immunoSEQ multiplex PCR, yet TCRdb's version contains in-frame clones alone and is incomplete. Seen here are some 190,000 clones, around nine tenths observed once, and the top ten hold 1.5% to 2%. Sample: PBMCs. The receptor source for this set is a woman between 18 and 30 years old in good health and CMV-seronegative.

The chain combines TRBV30 with TRBJ2-7; 9 nucleotides match TRBD2. V lost 0 bases to trimming and J lost 6 bases; unmatched junction nucleotides: 9. CDR3 length: 15 residues. CDR1 and CDR2 (germline): GTSNPN, SVGIG (reference sequence). The CDR3, as DNA: TGTGCCTGGAGTGTACTTGATAGCGGGGGACGCGAGCAGTACTTC. This gives the protein CAWSVLDSGGREQYF.

This chain uses TRBV27 with TRBJ1-2, with 9 bases that match TRBD1. The J segment lost 3 bases and the V segment lost 0 bases, leaving 5 bases of the junction unmatched. This CDR3 contains 16 residues. Looked up from germline, CDR1 is MNHEY and CDR2 is SMNVEV (reference sequence). This chain's CDR3 is CASSLSGTGTDYGYTF. In DNA, the CDR3 is TGTGCCAGCAGTTTATCGGGGACAGGGACTGACTATGGCTACACCTTC.

This chain connects TRBV2 to TRBJ2-3; D possibly corresponds to TRBD2 (6 bases). The CDR3 is made up of 15 amino acids. The V end was cut by 6 bases, the J end by 0 bases, with 13 bases between. Germline V gene data show CDR1 as SNHLY and CDR2 as FYNNEI. The CDR3 bases are TGTGCCAGCAGAAGAATAGCGGATAGCACAGATACGCAGTATTTT. It is translated as CASRRIADSTDTQYF. The variable domain in full, completed from reference TRBV2 and TRBJ2-3, reads EPEVTQTPSHQVTQMGQEVILRCVPISNHLYFYWYRQILGQKVEFLVSFYNNEISEKSEIFDDQFSVERPDGSNFTLKIRSTKLEDSAMYFCASRRIADSTDTQYFGPGTRLTVL.

V gene TRBV11-3 combines with J gene TRBJ2-7; TRBD2 matches at 11 bases. J lost 5 bases, V lost 2 bases, and 2 bases had no gene match. Germline assignment: CDR1 SGHNT and CDR2 YENEEA. The CDR3 loop spans 14 amino acids. The CDR3 spells CASSLLAGGDEQYF. The CDR3 DNA follows: TGTGCCAGCAGCTTATTAGCGGGAGGGGACGAGCAGTACTTC. The full variable domain, rest sourced from reference TRBV11-3 and TRBJ2-7, is EAGVVQSPRYKIIEKKQPVAFWCNPISGHNTLYWYLQNLGQGPELLIRYENEEAVDDSQLPKDRFSAERLKGVDSTLKIQPAELGDSAVYLCASSLLAGGDEQYFGPGTRLTVT.

The chain recombines TRBV10-3 with TRBJ2-2, with 9 nucleotides matching TRBD2. Germline CDR1 is ENHRY and CDR2 is SYGVKD. Trimming at V came to 4 bases and at J to 2 bases, leaving 5 bases not matched to a gene. The CDR3 totals 16 residues. In DNA form, the CDR3 reads TGTGCCATCAGTGCAGCGGGGGGAAAAAACACCGGGGAGCTGTTTTTT. Amino acid sequence: CAISAAGGKNTGELFF.